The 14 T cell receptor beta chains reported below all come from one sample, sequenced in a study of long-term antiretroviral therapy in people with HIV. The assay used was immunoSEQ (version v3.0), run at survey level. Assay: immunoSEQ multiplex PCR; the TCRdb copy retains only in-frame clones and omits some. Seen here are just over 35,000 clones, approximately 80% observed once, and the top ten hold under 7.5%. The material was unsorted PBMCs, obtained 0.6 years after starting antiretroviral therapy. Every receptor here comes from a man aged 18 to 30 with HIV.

The CDR3 sequence is CASSQFRQGGEKLFF. CDR3 coding DNA: TGCGCCAGCAGCCAATTCCGGCAGGGTGGGGAAAAACTGTTTTTT. J is TRBJ1-4 and V is TRBV4-1; D is perhaps TRBD1 (5 bases). CDR1 and CDR2 from the germline V gene are MGHRA and YSYEKL. V gave up 2 bases and J gave up 8 bases, with 15 bases separating them. The length of the CDR3 is 15 residues.

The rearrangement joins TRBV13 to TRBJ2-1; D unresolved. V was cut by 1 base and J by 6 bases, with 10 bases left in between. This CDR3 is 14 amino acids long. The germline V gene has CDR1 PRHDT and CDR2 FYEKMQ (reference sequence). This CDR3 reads CASSLARRSNEQFF. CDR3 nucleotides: TGTGCCAGCAGCTTAGCCAGAAGGTCCAATGAGCAGTTCTTC.

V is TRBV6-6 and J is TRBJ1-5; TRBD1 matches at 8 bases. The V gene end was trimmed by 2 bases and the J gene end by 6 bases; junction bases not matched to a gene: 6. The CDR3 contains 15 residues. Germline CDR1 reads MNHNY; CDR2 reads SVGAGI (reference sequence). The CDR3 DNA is TGTGCCAGCAGTTACGGGCAGGGGGCGAGTCAGCCCCAGCATTTT. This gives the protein CASSYGQGASQPQHF.

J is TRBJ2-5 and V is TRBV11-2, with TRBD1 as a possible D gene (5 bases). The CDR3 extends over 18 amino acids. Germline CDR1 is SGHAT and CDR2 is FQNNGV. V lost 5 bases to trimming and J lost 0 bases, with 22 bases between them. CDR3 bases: TGTGCCAGCAGCGCCACCCTGGGGCACCTATCGTACCAAGAGACCCAGTACTTC. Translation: CASSATLGHLSYQETQYF. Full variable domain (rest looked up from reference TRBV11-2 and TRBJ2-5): EAGVAQSPRYKIIEKRQSVAFWCNPISGHATLYWYQQILGQGPKLLIQFQNNGVVDDSQLPKDRFSAERLKGVDSTLKIQPAKLEDSAVYLCASSATLGHLSYQETQYFGPGTRLLVL.

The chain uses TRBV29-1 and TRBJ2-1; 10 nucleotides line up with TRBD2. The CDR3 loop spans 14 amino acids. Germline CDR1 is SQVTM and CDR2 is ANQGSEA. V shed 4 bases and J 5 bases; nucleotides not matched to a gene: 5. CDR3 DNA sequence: TGCAGCGTTGTGGGCCTAGCGGGAGACAATGAGCAGTTCTTC. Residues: CSVVGLAGDNEQFF.

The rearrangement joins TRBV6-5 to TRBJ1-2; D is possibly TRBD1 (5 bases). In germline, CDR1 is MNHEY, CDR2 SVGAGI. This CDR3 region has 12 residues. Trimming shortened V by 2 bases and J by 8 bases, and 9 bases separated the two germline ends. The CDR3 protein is CASSYPGQGYTF. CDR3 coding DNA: TGTGCCAGCAGTTACCCTGGACAAGGCTACACCTTC.

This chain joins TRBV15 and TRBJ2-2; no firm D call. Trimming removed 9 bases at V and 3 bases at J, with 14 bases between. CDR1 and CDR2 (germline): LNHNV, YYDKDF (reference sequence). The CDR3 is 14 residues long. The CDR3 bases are TGTGCCACTAAACCAGACACCCACACCGGGGAGCTGTTTTTT. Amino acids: CATKPDTHTGELFF.

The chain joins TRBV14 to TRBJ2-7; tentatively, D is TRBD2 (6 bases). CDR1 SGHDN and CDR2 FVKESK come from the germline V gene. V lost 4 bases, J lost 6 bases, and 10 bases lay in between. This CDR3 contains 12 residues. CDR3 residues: CASSPEGGEQYF. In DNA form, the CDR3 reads TGTGCCAGCAGCCCGGAGGGAGGCGAGCAGTACTTC.

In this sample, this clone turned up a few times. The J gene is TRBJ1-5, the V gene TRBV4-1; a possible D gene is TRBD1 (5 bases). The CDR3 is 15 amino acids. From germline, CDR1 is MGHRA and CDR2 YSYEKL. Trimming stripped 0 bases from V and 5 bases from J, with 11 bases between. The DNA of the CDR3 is TGCGCCAGCAGCCAAGAGTCAGGGCGCTATCAGCCCCAGCATTTT. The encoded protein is CASSQESGRYQPQHF.

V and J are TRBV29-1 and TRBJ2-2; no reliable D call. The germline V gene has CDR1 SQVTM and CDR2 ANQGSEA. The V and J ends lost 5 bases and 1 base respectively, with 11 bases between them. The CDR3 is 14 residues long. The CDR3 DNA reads TGCAGCGTTTATTTTGGTGGGAACACCGGGGAGCTGTTTTTT. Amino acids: CSVYFGGNTGELFF.

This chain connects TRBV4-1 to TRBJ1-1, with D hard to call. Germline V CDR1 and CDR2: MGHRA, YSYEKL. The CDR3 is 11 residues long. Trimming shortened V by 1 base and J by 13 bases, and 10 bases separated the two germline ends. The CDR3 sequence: CASSQAGWHFF. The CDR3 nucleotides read TGCGCCAGCAGCCAAGCGGGGTGGCATTTCTTT.

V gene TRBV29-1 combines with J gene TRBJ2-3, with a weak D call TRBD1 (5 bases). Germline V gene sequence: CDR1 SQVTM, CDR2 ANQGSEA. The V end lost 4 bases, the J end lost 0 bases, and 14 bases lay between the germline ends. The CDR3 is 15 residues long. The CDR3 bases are TGCAGCGTTGTCGGCAGGGCCCCTAGCACAGATACGCAGTATTTT. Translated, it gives CSVVGRAPSTDTQYF.

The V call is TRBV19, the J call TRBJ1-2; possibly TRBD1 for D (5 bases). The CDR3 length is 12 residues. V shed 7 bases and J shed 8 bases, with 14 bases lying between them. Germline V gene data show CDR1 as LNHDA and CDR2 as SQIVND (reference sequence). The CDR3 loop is CASKQGTWGYTF. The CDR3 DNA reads TGTGCCAGTAAGCAGGGTACTTGGGGCTACACCTTC.

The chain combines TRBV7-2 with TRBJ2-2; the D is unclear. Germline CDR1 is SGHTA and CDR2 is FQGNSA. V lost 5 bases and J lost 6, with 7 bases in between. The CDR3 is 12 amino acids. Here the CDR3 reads CASSQRPGELFF. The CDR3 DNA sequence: TGTGCCAGCAGCCAGCGACCCGGGGAGCTGTTTTTT.